This T cell receptor beta chain stems from a study of blood T cells in healthy people across ages (dated by TCRdb to between 2014 and 2017). About the study as a whole: In model experiments, roughly one uniquely barcoded TCR beta cDNA molecule per two T cells was captured by template switching. Using the same blood draw, the study looked at two additional independent replicas of 1 million unique cDNA reads for two donors, one aged 18 to 30 and the other aged 80 or older. To track age-related changes in TCR beta repertoire diversity, the study relied on deep sequencing normalized with unique cDNA molecular identifiers. The donors were split into four age groups: young (average 16 years), middle-aged (over 35), aged (about 62) and long-lived (approximately 80). To avoid experimental bias, donors of different ages were spread randomly across the sequencing lanes. Beyond this particular receptor, the publication reports: Estimates of total diversity from one million sequenced T cells were regarded as lower bounds and underestimates. As age increased, observed TCR beta diversity per million T cells dropped in a roughly linear way, and a significant reduction was already evident by age 40. The percentage of naive T cells measured by flow cytometry correlated strongly with observed TCR beta diversity. Because donor CMV infection status was unknown, age-related changes in expanded clonotypes were potentially confounded. The long-lived group showed more naive CD4+ T cells, fewer expanded clones and increased TCR diversity than the aged group, suggesting age selection. Bulk unsorted PBMC profiling prevented conclusive comparison of naive and antigen-experienced compartments.

The library was built by means of 5' RACE. These reads were obtained on an Illumina HiSeq 2500. A second 7 to 11 cycle PCR used a sample-barcoded 5' primer and a J-beta primer mix. A template-switch 5' adaptor carrying 12 random nucleotides introduced a unique molecular identifier onto each TCR beta cDNA molecule. Each sample yielded at least 2.5 million CDR3-containing paired-end reads. First-strand cDNA synthesis was performed from all RNA using the Mint cDNA synthesis kit, with priming by a TRBC-specific oligonucleotide. After uracil-DNA glycosylase treatment, a first 18-cycle PCR used universal primers M1SS and BC2_uni_R on all cDNA. In the source study's methods: For normalization, 1 million high-quality reads, each with a distinct molecular identifier, were randomly selected from each sample. Instead of being binned into consensus sequences, reads that shared molecular identifiers were thrown out. MiTCR, run with a Q25 quality threshold and the strictest error-elimination algorithm, handled CDR3 identification, clonotype clustering and error correction. Lower-bound total TCR beta diversity was estimated with a nonparametric unseen species model using Euler transformation. TCRdb passed the public sequencing reads through fastp at Q25 and MiXCR, retaining productive beta sequences. Rows are unified per CDR3 protein, each entry keeping the most common DNA and genes. The V and J calls reflect TCRdb's pipeline rather than the authors' work. For this sample there are about 1.5 million distinct CDR3 sequences; around 40% appear just once. The ten largest clones capture just over 4% of the sample.

Deletion took 0 bases off V and 0 bases off J, with a span of 12 bases between the germline ends. The CDR3 numbers 16 residues from cysteine through phenylalanine. Only the CDR3 part of the read is kept: 48 bases, read in frame from the first base. Looking up the germline V gene (reference sequence) yields CDR1 MNHEY and CDR2 SMNVEV. The roughly 39 donors, aged 6 to 90 years, were systemically healthy Caucasian individuals from Russia. Around 10 milliliters of peripheral blood were drawn from each donor into EDTA-treated Vacutainer tubes. PBMCs were isolated by Ficoll-Paque density-gradient centrifugation, with at least 6.5 million obtained per sample. Total RNA was extracted from PBMCs with Trizol reagent, with at least 5 micrograms obtained per sample. Naive CD45RAhigh/CD27high T cell percentages were measured by flow cytometry on a PBMC aliquot from every donor. Note on this clonotype: Its antigen is still unknown. There are no base qualities to consult, and no much larger clone falls within one base.

The sequence links TRBV27 to TRBJ2-7; the D gene could be either TRBD1 or TRBD2, each agreeing at 5 bases. The sample taken for sequencing was blood. This clonotype was sampled from a woman under 30 in good health. The sequenced DNA: TGTGCCAGCAGTTTATCCCTTGCAGGGAGCTCCTACGAGCAGTACTTC. Translation gives CASSLSLAGSSYEQYF.